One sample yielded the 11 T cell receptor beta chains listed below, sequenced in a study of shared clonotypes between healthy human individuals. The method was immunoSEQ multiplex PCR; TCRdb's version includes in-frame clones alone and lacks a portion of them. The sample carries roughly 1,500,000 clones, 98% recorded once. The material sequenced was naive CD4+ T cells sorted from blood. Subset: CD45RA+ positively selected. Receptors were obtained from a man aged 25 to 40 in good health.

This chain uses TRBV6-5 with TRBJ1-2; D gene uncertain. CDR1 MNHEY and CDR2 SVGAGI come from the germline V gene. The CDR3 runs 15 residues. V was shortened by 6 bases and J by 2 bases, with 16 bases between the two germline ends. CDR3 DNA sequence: TGTGCCAGCAGCCGGGCTCTACTTTTAAACTATGGCTACACCTTC. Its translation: CASSRALLLNYGYTF.

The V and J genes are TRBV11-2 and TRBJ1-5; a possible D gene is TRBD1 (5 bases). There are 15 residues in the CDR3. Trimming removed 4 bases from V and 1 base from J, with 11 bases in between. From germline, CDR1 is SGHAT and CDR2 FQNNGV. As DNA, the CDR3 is TGTGCCAGCAGCTCCGGGGCAGGCAGCAATCAGCCCCAGCATTTT. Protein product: CASSSGAGSNQPQHF.

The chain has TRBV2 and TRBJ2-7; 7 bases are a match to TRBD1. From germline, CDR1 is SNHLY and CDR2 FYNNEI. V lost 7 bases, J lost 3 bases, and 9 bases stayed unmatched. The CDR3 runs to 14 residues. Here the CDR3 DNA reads TGTGCCAGCAACCTATGGGACAGAGTCTACGAGCAGTACTTC. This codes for CASNLWDRVYEQYF.

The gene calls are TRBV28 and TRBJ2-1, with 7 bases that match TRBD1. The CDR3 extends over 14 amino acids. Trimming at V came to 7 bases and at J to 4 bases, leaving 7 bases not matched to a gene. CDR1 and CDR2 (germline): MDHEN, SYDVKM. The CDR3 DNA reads TGTGCCAGCACCAGACAGGGTTCGTACAATGAGCAGTTCTTC. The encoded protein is CASTRQGSYNEQFF.

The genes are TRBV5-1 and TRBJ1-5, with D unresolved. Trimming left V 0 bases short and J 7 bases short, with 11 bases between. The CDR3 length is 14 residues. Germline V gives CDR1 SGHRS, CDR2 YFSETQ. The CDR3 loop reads CASSLDPGSQPQHF. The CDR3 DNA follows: TGCGCCAGCAGCTTGGATCCGGGATCACAGCCCCAGCATTTT.

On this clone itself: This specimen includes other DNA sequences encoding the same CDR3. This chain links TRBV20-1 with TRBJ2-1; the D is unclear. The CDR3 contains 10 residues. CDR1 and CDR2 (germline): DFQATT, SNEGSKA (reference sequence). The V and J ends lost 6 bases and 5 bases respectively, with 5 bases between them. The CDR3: CSAANNEQFF. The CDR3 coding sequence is TGCAGTGCAGCAAACAATGAGCAGTTCTTC.

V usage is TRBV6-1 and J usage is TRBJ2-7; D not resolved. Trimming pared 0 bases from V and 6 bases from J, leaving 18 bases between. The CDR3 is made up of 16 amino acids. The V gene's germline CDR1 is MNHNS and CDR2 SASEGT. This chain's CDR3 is CASSEAHARLPLEQYF. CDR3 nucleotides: TGTGCCAGCAGTGAAGCGCATGCCAGGCTACCCCTCGAGCAGTACTTC.

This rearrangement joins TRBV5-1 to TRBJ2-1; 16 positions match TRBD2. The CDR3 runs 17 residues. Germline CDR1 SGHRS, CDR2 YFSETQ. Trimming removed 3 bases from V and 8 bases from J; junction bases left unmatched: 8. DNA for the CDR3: TGCGCCAGCAGCTACGGGACTAGCGGGAGGGGCGGCTATGAGCAGTTCTTC. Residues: CASSYGTSGRGGYEQFF. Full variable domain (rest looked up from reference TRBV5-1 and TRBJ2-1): KAGVTQTPRYLIKTRGQQVTLSCSPISGHRSVSWYQQTPGQGLQFLFEYFSETQRNKGNFPGRFSGRQFSNSRSEMNVSTLELGDSALYLCASSYGTSGRGGYEQFFGPGTRLTVL.

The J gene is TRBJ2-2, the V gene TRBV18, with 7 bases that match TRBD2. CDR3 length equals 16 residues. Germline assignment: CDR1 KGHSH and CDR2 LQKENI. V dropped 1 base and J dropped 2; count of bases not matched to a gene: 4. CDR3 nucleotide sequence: TGTGCCAGCTCACCACTCGCTAGCGGCAACACCGGGGAGCTGTTTTTT. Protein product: CASSPLASGNTGELFF.

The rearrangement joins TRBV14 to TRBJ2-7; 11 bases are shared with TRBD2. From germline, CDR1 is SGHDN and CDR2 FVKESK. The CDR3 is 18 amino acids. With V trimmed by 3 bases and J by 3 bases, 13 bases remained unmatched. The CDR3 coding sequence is TGTGCCAGCAGCCAGAATAGCGGGAGGGATCGTTGGTTCTACGAGCAGTACTTC. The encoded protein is CASSQNSGRDRWFYEQYF.

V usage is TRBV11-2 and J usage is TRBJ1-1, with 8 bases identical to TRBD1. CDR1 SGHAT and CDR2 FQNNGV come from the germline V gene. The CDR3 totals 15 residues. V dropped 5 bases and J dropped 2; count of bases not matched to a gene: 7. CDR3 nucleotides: TGTGCCAGCAGCAAGGGGGACAGGCCTAACACTGAAGCTTTCTTT. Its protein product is CASSKGDRPNTEAFF.